This T cell receptor beta chain was observed in a study of metastatic and nonmetastatic thyroid tumors. The germline V gene encodes CDR1 SGHAT and CDR2 FQNNGV. CDR3 length equals 15 residues. Trimming stripped 5 bases from V and 0 bases from J, with 13 bases between. This clone was seen many times. TCRdb re-called the PCR reads with MiXCR. Of about 59,000 clones listed, around 15% were seen once; the top ten hold roughly a tenth. Patients were all untreated before their thyroid surgery. The chain has TRBV11-2 and TRBJ1-1; the D is unclear. The sequence was obtained from a male donor with papillary thyroid cancer or a benign thyroid nodule (not recorded which). Some clones in this sample may be carry-over from other donors' samples. Sequences were obtained from blood. Here the CDR3 reads CASSAGLNVNTEAFF. DNA of the CDR3: TGTGCCAGCAGCGCAGGACTGAATGTGAACACTGAAGCTTTCTTT.